A single sample is the source of the 30 T cell receptor beta chains below, sequenced in a study of blood T cell repertoires in COVID-19. TCRdb's table, derived via immunoSEQ multiplex PCR, lists solely in-frame clones and lacks some. The table shows roughly 60,000 clones, with around nine tenths occurring only once. The sequencing sample was made of peripheral blood. These receptors were collected from a man in his fifties or sixties with active COVID-19.

The chain has TRBV18 and TRBJ1-4; 7 bases map to TRBD1. The CDR3 is 14 amino acids. Germline V gives CDR1 KGHSH, CDR2 LQKENI. The V gene end was trimmed by 3 bases and the J gene end by 4 bases; junction bases not matched to a gene: 2. The CDR3 sequence: CASSPGTVNEKLFF. Here the CDR3 DNA reads TGTGCCAGCTCACCCGGGACAGTTAATGAAAAACTGTTTTTT.

In nucleotides, the CDR3 is TGCGCCAGCAGCTTGGCAGGGGTAGGGGAAAAACTGTTTTTT. This translates into CASSLAGVGEKLFF. The J gene is TRBJ1-4, the V gene TRBV5-1, with D perhaps matching TRBD1 (6 bases). Germline V gene sequence: CDR1 SGHRS, CDR2 YFSETQ. This CDR3 is 14 amino acids long. The V end was cut by 0 bases, the J end by 8 bases, with 11 bases between. The full variable domain, in which reference TRBV5-1 and TRBJ1-4 provide the parts outside the CDR3, is KAGVTQTPRYLIKTRGQQVTLSCSPISGHRSVSWYQQTPGQGLQFLFEYFSETQRNKGNFPGRFSGRQFSNSRSEMNVSTLELGDSALYLCASSLAGVGEKLFFGSGTQLSVL.

The chain is built from TRBV28 and TRBJ2-7, with 10 bases lining up with TRBD2. CDR3 length: 16 residues. CDR1 is MDHEN, CDR2 SYDVKM, per germline. V lost 1 base to trimming and J lost 3 bases; unmatched junction nucleotides: 6. Written as DNA, the CDR3 is TGTGCCAGCAGTTTATTTTTACTAGCGGGAAACTACGAGCAGTACTTC. Translating it yields CASSLFLLAGNYEQYF. Supplemented by reference TRBV28 and TRBJ2-7, the full variable domain reads DVKVTQSSRYLVKRTGEKVFLECVQDMDHENMFWYRQDPGLGLRLIYFSYDVKMKEKGDIPEGYSVSREKKERFSLILESASTNQTSMYLCASSLFLLAGNYEQYFGPGTRLTVT.

The V call is TRBV10-3, the J call TRBJ2-1, with a possible D match to TRBD1 (5 bases). Per germline, CDR1 ENHRY and CDR2 SYGVKD. Trimming removed 6 bases from V and 5 bases from J, with 14 bases in between. CDR3 length: 14 amino acids. The DNA of the CDR3 is TGTGCCATCAGCGATCAGGGCTACGACAATGAGCAGTTCTTC. This sequence encodes CAISDQGYDNEQFF.

A few counts support this clone. One junction end does not reproduce the germline sequence, and a read error may be involved. The rearrangement links TRBV3-1 (or the pseudogene TRBV3-2) to TRBJ2-1, with D possibly being TRBD1 (6 bases). Germline assignment: CDR1 LGHDT and CDR2 YNNKEL (reference sequence). This CDR3 is 15 amino acids long. This chain's CDR3 is CASSHLDRGYSEQFF. Written as DNA, the CDR3 is TGTGCCAGCAGCCACTTGGACAGAGGGTACAGTGAGCAGTTCTTC.

This clone has only a few counts. The chain combines TRBV4-2 with TRBJ2-7, with D tentatively TRBD2 (6 bases). Germline CDR1 and CDR2: LGHNA and YNFKEQ. The CDR3 contains 14 residues. Trimming stripped 5 bases from V and 3 bases from J, with 14 bases between. The chain's CDR3 is CASSYRENGYEQYF. The DNA for the CDR3 is TGTGCCAGCAGCTACCGGGAGAACGGCTACGAGCAGTACTTC.

This clone was picked up one time. The V gene is TRBV2, the J gene TRBJ1-5; 10 bases are shared with TRBD1. CDR3 length: 16 amino acids. Per germline, CDR1 SNHLY and CDR2 FYNNEI. V shed 5 bases and J 4 bases; nucleotides not matched to a gene: 8. CDR3 region: CASSPDGQGGNQPQHF. In DNA, the CDR3 is TGTGCCAGCAGTCCGGACGGACAGGGGGGAAATCAGCCCCAGCATTTT.

CDR3 nucleotide sequence: TGTGCCAGCAGCCTGGCGGGGGGCTCGTGGACCTCCTACAATGAGCAGTTCTTC. This encodes CASSLAGGSWTSYNEQFF. V and J are TRBV3-1 (or the pseudogene TRBV3-2) and TRBJ2-1; TRBD2 agrees at 8 bases. The CDR3 covers 18 residues. The germline gives CDR1 LGHDT, CDR2 YNNKEL (reference sequence). V shed 4 bases and J 0 bases; nucleotides not matched to a gene: 11.

J is TRBJ2-1 and V is TRBV9; D might be TRBD1 (5 bases). The CDR3 length is 12 residues. Germline CDR1 and CDR2: SGDLS and YYNGEE. V was clipped by 4 bases and J by 10 bases, with 12 bases between them. The CDR3 DNA reads TGTGCCAGCAGCCCCCGTTGGGGCGAGCAGTTCTTC. Its translation is CASSPRWGEQFF.

This clone has only a few counts. V usage is TRBV5-1 and J usage is TRBJ2-2; possible D gene TRBD1, 5 bases. V lost 4 bases and J 6 bases, leaving 16 bases between the germline ends. Germline values: CDR1 SGHRS, CDR2 YFSETQ. The CDR3 has 15 amino acids. CDR3 DNA sequence: TGCGCCAGCAGCATTGACCAGGGTGGGCCCGGGGAGCTGTTTTTT. Its protein is CASSIDQGGPGELFF.

The chain links TRBV27 to TRBJ1-1; tentatively, D is TRBD1 (6 bases). The CDR3 is 13 residues long. Trimming shortened V by 6 bases and J by 1 base, and 9 bases separated the two germline ends. CDR1 MNHEY and CDR2 SMNVEV come from the germline V gene (reference sequence). CDR3: CASSPRGNTEAFF. In nucleotides, the CDR3 is TGTGCCAGCAGCCCCAGGGGGAACACTGAAGCTTTCTTT.

V usage is TRBV18 and J usage is TRBJ2-2; 7 bases are shared with TRBD2. This CDR3 contains 15 residues. Trimming cost V 2 bases and J 1 base; bases outside gene matches: 1. Germline CDR1 reads KGHSH; CDR2 reads LQKENI. The CDR3 protein is CASSPTSENTGELFF. In nucleotides, the CDR3 is TGTGCCAGCTCACCAACTAGCGAGAACACCGGGGAGCTGTTTTTT.

The J gene is TRBJ1-2, the V gene TRBV6-4, with 9 bases that match TRBD1. Unmatched junction bases numbered 4, after V lost 3 bases and J lost 5 bases. Germline CDR1 MRHNA, CDR2 SNTAGT. The CDR3 contains 14 residues. The CDR3 coding sequence is TGTGCCAGCAGTGATTCCGGACAGGGGTATGGCTACACCTTC. Translation gives CASSDSGQGYGYTF.

Only one count was recorded for this clone. The chain couples TRBV5-1 to TRBJ2-7; 10 nucleotides agree with TRBD2. CDR1 SGHRS and CDR2 YFSETQ come from the germline V gene. Losses at the gene ends were 4 bases for V and 2 bases for J; bases not matched to a gene: 6. This CDR3 region has 15 residues. In DNA form, the CDR3 reads TGCGCCAGCAGCCCTACTAGCGGGGTTGCCTACGAGCAGTACTTC. This codes for CASSPTSGVAYEQYF.

The V gene is TRBV5-6, the J gene TRBJ2-2; D gene uncertain. V was pared by 4 bases and J by 0 bases, with 4 bases between. This CDR3 contains 13 residues. Germline V CDR1 and CDR2: SGHDT, YYEEEE. In DNA, the CDR3 is TGTGCCAGCAGCCTAACGAACACCGGGGAGCTGTTTTTT. Translating it yields CASSLTNTGELFF.

The chain employs TRBV27 and TRBJ1-2; 9 nucleotides match TRBD1. The ends lost 3 bases at V and 3 bases at J; junction bases unmatched: 8. This CDR3 comprises 16 residues. The germline V gene has CDR1 MNHEY and CDR2 SMNVEV (reference sequence). The CDR3, as DNA: TGTGCCAGCAGTTTGGCAACAGGGGGCGCTGACTATGGCTACACCTTC. This translates into CASSLATGGADYGYTF.

The V call is TRBV10-2, the J call TRBJ2-7, with 11 bases that match TRBD2. CDR1 and CDR2 (germline): WSHSY, SAAADI. The CDR3 extends over 13 amino acids. Trimming at V came to 5 bases and at J to 3 bases, leaving 0 bases not matched to a gene. Written as DNA, the CDR3 is TGCGCCAGCAGTCTAGCGGGGGGCTACGAGCAGTACTTC. Amino acid sequence: CASSLAGGYEQYF.

The chain couples TRBV10-3 to TRBJ2-3; 12 nucleotides line up with TRBD1. CDR1 is ENHRY and CDR2 is SYGVKD in the germline V gene. The CDR3 is 16 residues long. Germline trimming cut 3 bases from V and 6 bases from J; bases unmatched to any gene: 7. The CDR3 DNA reads TGTGCCATCAGTGACGGGGGACAGGGGGCTCGGGATACGCAGTATTTT. Translated: CAISDGGQGARDTQYF.

The chain is built from TRBV2 and TRBJ2-3; the match to TRBD1 covers 9 bases. In germline, CDR1 is SNHLY, CDR2 FYNNEI. This CDR3 has 15 amino acids. Trimming removed 6 bases from V and 3 bases from J; junction bases left unmatched: 7. The chain's CDR3 is CASSTGQGRTDTQYF. CDR3 nucleotide sequence: TGTGCCAGCAGCACGGGACAGGGAAGGACAGATACGCAGTATTTT.

The V and J genes are TRBV10-3 and TRBJ1-1; 9 bases match TRBD1. This CDR3 contains 16 residues. Losses at the gene ends were 2 bases for V and 0 bases for J; bases not matched to a gene: 4. CDR1 and CDR2 (germline): ENHRY, SYGVKD. The CDR3 sequence: CAISESWTGVNTEAFF. In DNA form, the CDR3 reads TGTGCCATCAGTGAGAGCTGGACAGGGGTGAACACTGAAGCTTTCTTT.

This chain links TRBV18 with TRBJ1-4; the D is unclear. Germline-derived CDR1 and CDR2 are KGHSH and LQKENI. The CDR3 totals 16 residues. Trimming took off 6 bases at V and 0 bases at J, with 14 bases between the two ends. The CDR3 region is CASSLSKQSTNEKLFF. In DNA, the CDR3 is TGTGCCAGCTCCCTCTCGAAACAGTCAACTAATGAAAAACTGTTTTTT.

The J gene is TRBJ2-7, the V gene TRBV10-1; 7 bases are a match to TRBD1. Germline CDR1 and CDR2: WNHNN and SYGVQD (reference sequence). The CDR3 is 13 residues long. V trimming: 4 bases; J trimming: 4 bases; junction bases outside the gene matches: 4. The DNA for the CDR3 is TGCGCCAGCAGTGCAATACAGGGGTACGAGCAGTACTTC. Protein sequence: CASSAIQGYEQYF.

The chain has TRBV29-1 and TRBJ1-2, with D possibly being TRBD1 (5 bases). CDR3 length: 11 residues. Germline V gene lookup returns CDR1 SQVTM and CDR2 ANQGSEA. Deletions cut 4 bases from V and 7 bases from J, with 10 bases between. Here the CDR3 DNA reads TGCAGCGTTGCGACAGACCTTGGCTACACCTTC. Protein product: CSVATDLGYTF. The full variable domain, its missing parts supplied by reference TRBV29-1 and TRBJ1-2, is SAVISQKPSRDICQRGTSLTIQCQVDSQVTMMFWYRQQPGQSLTLIATANQGSEATYESGFVIDKFPISRPNLTFSTLTVSNMSPEDSSIYLCSVATDLGYTFGSGTRLTVV.

This sequence joins TRBV6-2 or TRBV6-3 and TRBJ2-1, with 8 nucleotides matching TRBD2. There are 16 residues in the CDR3. Losses at the gene ends were 2 bases for V and 3 bases for J; bases not matched to a gene: 6. The germline gives CDR1 MNHEY, CDR2 SVGEGT. The DNA for the CDR3 is TGTGCCAGCAGTTACGATACTAGCGGAGGCTACAATGAGCAGTTCTTC. This sequence encodes CASSYDTSGGYNEQFF.

The chain carries TRBV7-3 and TRBJ1-1, with a possible D match to TRBD1 (6 bases). Germline CDR1 and CDR2: SGHTA and FQGTGA. The length of the CDR3 is 13 residues. V dropped 5 bases and J dropped 3 bases, with 10 bases sitting between them. The CDR3 region is CASSRTAYTEAFF. As DNA, the CDR3 is TGTGCCAGCAGCCGGACAGCCTACACTGAAGCTTTCTTT.

This clone is a singleton in its sample. This chain joins TRBV9 and TRBJ1-2; 8 bases map to TRBD1. Germline lookup yields CDR1 SGDLS and CDR2 YYNGEE. The CDR3 is 13 amino acids. V gave up 3 bases and J gave up 6 bases; unmatched junction bases: 4. The CDR3 nucleotides read TGTGCCAGCAGCGGGACAGGGTGGCATGGCTACACCTTC. It specifies CASSGTGWHGYTF.

This clone was counted a few times. The rearrangement links TRBV6-1 to TRBJ1-5; perhaps TRBD1 as D (5 bases). The CDR3 has 15 residues. CDR1 MNHNS and CDR2 SASEGT come from the germline V gene. Trimming took 1 base from V and 11 from J, leaving 18 bases between them. DNA of the CDR3: TGTGCCAGCAGTGAAGTGTTGGAGGCCCCGGGGGCCCAGCATTTT. This encodes CASSEVLEAPGAQHF.

V gene TRBV27 combines with J gene TRBJ2-3, with 7 bases that match TRBD2. V shed 0 bases and J 1 base; nucleotides not matched to a gene: 10. Germline assignment: CDR1 MNHEY and CDR2 SMNVEV (reference sequence). The CDR3 runs to 18 residues. DNA of the CDR3: TGTGCCAGCAGTTTATCGGGAGCTAGCGGATTTGGCACAGATACGCAGTATTTT. This codes for CASSLSGASGFGTDTQYF.

The V and J genes are TRBV7-9 and TRBJ2-2; TRBD2 matches 13 bases. CDR1 and CDR2 (germline): SEHNR, FQNEAQ (reference sequence). The CDR3 spans 17 residues. Unmatched junction bases numbered 9, after V lost 4 bases and J lost 7 bases. In DNA form, the CDR3 reads TGTGCCAGCAGCTCCCTTGGACTAGCGGGGGCTGGCGGGGAGCTGTTTTTT. The encoded protein is CASSSLGLAGAGGELFF.

The chain links TRBV18 to TRBJ2-2; TRBD2 aligns across 7 bases. The CDR3 is 15 residues long. Germline V gives CDR1 KGHSH, CDR2 LQKENI. With V trimmed by 1 base and J by 4 bases, 3 bases remained unmatched. The CDR3: CASSPRTSATGELFF. The CDR3 nucleotides are TGTGCCAGCTCACCACGCACTAGCGCCACCGGGGAGCTGTTTTTT. Full variable domain (rest looked up from reference TRBV18 and TRBJ2-2): NAGVMQNPRHLVRRRGQEARLRCSPMKGHSHVYWYRQLPEEGLKFMVYLQKENIIDESGMPKERFSAEFPKEGPSILRIQQVVRGDSAAYFCASSPRTSATGELFFGEGSRLTVL.